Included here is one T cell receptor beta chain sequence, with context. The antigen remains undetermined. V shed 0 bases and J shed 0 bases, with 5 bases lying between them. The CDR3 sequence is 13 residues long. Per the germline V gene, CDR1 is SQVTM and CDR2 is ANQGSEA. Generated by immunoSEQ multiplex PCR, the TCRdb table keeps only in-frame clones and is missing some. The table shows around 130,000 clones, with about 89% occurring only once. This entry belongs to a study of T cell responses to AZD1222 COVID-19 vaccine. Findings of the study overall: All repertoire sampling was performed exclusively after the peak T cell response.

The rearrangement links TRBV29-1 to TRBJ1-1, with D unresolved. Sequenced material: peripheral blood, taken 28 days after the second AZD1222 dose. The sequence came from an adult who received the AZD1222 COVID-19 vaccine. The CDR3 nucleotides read TGCAGCGTTGAAGAGACTTTGAACACTGAAGCTTTCTTT. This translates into CSVEETLNTEAFF. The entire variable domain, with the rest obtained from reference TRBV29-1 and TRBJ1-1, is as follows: SAVISQKPSRDICQRGTSLTIQCQVDSQVTMMFWYRQQPGQSLTLIATANQGSEATYESGFVIDKFPISRPNLTFSTLTVSNMSPEDSSIYLCSVEETLNTEAFFGQGTRLTVV.